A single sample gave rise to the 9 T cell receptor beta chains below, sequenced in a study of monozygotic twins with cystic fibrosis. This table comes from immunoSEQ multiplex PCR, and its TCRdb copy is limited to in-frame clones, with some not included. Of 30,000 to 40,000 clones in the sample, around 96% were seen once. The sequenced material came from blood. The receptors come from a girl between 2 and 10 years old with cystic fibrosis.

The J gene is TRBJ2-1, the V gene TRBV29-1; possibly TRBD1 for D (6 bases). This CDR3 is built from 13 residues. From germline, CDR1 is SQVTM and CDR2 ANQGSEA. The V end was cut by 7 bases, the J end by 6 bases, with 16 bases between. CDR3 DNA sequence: TGCAGCGCGAAACGGGACAAGCGCAATGAGCAGTTCTTC. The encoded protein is CSAKRDKRNEQFF.

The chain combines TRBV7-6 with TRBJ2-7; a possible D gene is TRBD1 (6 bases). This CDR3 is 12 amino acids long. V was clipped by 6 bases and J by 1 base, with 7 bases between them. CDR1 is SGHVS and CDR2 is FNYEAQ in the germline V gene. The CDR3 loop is CASSRGSYEQYF. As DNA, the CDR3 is TGTGCCAGCAGTAGGGGGTCCTACGAGCAGTACTTC.

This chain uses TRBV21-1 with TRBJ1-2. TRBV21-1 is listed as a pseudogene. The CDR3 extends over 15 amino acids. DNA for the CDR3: TGTGCCAGCAGCAAAGGACCGGGAGCTAACTATGGCTACACCTTC. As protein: CASSKGPGANYGYTF.

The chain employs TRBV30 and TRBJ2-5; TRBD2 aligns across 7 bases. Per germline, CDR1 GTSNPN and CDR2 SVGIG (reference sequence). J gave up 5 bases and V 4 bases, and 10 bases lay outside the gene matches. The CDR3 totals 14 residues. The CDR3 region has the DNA TGTGCCTGGAATTTGGCGGGAGACGGCGAGACCCAGTACTTC. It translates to CAWNLAGDGETQYF.

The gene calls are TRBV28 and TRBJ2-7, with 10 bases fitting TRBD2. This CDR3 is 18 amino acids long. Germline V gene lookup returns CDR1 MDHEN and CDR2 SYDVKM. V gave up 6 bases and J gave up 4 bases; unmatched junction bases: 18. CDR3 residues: CASSPVIRESGRGYEQYF. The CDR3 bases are TGTGCCAGCAGCCCCGTCATCAGGGAGAGCGGGAGGGGATACGAGCAGTACTTC.

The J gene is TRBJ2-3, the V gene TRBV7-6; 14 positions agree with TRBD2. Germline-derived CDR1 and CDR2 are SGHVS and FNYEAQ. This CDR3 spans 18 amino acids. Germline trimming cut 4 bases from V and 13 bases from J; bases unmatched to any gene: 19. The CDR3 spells CASSCLYHGTSGSGWEYF. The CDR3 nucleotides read TGTGCCAGCAGCTGCCTCTATCACGGGACTAGCGGGAGCGGTTGGGAGTATTTT.

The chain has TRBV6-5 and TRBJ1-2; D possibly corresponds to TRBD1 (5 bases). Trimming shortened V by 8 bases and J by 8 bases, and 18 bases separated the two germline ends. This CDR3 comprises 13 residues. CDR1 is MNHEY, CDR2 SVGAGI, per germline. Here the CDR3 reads CASRTGGVRGYTF. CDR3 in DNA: TGTGCCAGCCGTACTGGGGGGGTCCGGGGCTACACCTTC.

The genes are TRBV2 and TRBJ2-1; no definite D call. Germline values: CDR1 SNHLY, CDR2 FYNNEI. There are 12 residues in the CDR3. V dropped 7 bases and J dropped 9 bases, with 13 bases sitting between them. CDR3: CASKVAGPEQFF. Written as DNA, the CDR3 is TGTGCCAGCAAGGTGGCTGGGCCTGAGCAGTTCTTC.

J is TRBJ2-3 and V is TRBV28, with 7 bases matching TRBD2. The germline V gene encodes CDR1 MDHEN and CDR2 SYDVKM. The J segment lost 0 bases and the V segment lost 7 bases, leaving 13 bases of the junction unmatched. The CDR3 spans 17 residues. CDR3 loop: CASTFGVTSPSTDTQYF. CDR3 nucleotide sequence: TGTGCCAGCACCTTTGGCGTGACTAGCCCTAGCACAGATACGCAGTATTTT.